This T cell receptor (beta chain) was captured by sequencing in a study of blood T cell repertoires in COVID-19. Study as a whole: Whether acute or convalescent, the COVID-19 samples came from the United States, Italy and Spain. PBMCs, B-cell-depleted T cells, or T cells were the source of the cDNA or gDNA that made up the material.

Authors' data handling: From reference gene primer amplification, estimates of nucleated cell counts were derived. Produced via immunoSEQ multiplex PCR; TCRdb's table is partial and in-frame only. That table gives V, J and clone size, and the DNA gave D and trimming. The repertoire holds about 73,000 clones, 65% to 85% seen once, with roughly 2% in the top ten. This clone was counted between two and nine times. The V gene lost 3 bases and the J gene lost 0 bases, with 18 bases spanning the gap. The CDR3 spans 18 residues. Germline V gene lookup returns CDR1 MNHEY and CDR2 SMNVEV (reference sequence). Sequencing was carried out using peripheral blood. The source of this sequence is an older woman with acute or convalescent COVID-19. The chain joins TRBV27 to TRBJ2-1; D is perhaps TRBD2 (5 bases). In DNA, the CDR3 is TGTGCCAGCAGTTTCACCCCCCCCGGGGTGAGCTCCTACAATGAGCAGTTCTTC. It encodes CASSFTPPGVSSYNEQFF.